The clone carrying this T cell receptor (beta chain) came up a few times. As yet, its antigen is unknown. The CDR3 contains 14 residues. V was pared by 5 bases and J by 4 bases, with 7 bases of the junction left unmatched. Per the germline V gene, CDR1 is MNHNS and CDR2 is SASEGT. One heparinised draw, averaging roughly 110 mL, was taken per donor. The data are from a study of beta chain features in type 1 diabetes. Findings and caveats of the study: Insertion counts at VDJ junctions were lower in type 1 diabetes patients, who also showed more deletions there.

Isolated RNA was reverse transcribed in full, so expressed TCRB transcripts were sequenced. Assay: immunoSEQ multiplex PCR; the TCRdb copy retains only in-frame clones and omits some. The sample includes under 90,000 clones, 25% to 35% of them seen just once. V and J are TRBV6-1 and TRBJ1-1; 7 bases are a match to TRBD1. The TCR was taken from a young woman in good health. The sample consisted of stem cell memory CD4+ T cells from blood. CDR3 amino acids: CASSRQGSITEAFF. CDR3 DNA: TGTGCCAGCAGTCGACAGGGCTCTATCACTGAAGCTTTCTTT.